This T cell receptor (beta chain) appears in the sequencing data of a study of pediatric ulcerative colitis. Whole-study results and caveats: No controls had the two rectal clonotypes shared by ulcerative colitis patients. Rectal pinch biopsies may include blood-derived T cells.

As regards this clone: Its antigen is unknown.

Samples were sequenced at Survey level, maximum 500,000 reads. Libraries were prepared by immunoSEQ multiplex PCR; TCRdb keeps only in-frame clonotypes and omits some of them. The table lists more than 35,000 clones, more than 70% of them singletons. The V and J ends lost 1 base and 8 bases respectively, with 9 bases between them. CDR3 length: 13 amino acids. In germline, CDR1 is SEHNR, CDR2 FQNEAQ (reference sequence). During colonoscopy, one to two rectal pinch biopsies were collected. The sample was gut tissue. This sequence originates from a boy aged 5-17 years with moderate ulcerative colitis. This chain uses TRBV7-9 with TRBJ2-1, with D uncertain. This CDR3 is CASSLELPDEQFF. The CDR3 bases are TGTGCCAGCAGCTTAGAGCTTCCCGATGAGCAGTTCTTC.